This passage covers 6 T cell receptor beta chains from one sample sequenced in a study of OX40 agonist ivuxolimab in advanced cancers. Measured with immunoSEQ multiplex PCR; TCRdb has only the in-frame clones, and not every one. The sample has 70,000 or so clones, 75% to 85% seen once. The source was CD4+ or CD8+ T cells sorted from blood, collected in a trial of the OX40 agonist ivuxolimab. The receptors were sampled from an adult with an advanced solid tumor such as melanoma, head and neck, liver or kidney cancer.

This clone was seen a single time. CDR3 coding DNA: TGCGCCAGCAGCCAAGATCCCCAGGGGCCCTCTGGAAACACCATATATTTT. Amino acids: CASSQDPQGPSGNTIYF. This chain links TRBV4-3 with TRBJ1-3; D perhaps matches TRBD1 (6 bases). V lost 0 bases and J 0 bases, leaving 12 bases between the germline ends. This CDR3 spans 17 amino acids. Germline CDR1 reads LGHNA; CDR2 reads YSLEER.

The chain recombines TRBV18 with TRBJ2-3; D is unclear. With 3 bases removed from V and 1 base from J, the gap between germline ends came to 5 bases. Germline-derived CDR1 and CDR2 are KGHSH and LQKENI. The CDR3 extends over 13 amino acids. The CDR3 DNA reads TGTGCCAGCTCACCTGTAGGCACAGATACGCAGTATTTT. Amino acids: CASSPVGTDTQYF.

V gene TRBV29-1 combines with J gene TRBJ1-1; D is ambiguous. With 4 bases removed from V and 4 bases from J, the gap between germline ends came to 7 bases. CDR1 is SQVTM and CDR2 is ANQGSEA in the germline V gene. CDR3 length: 11 residues. Here the CDR3 reads CSVARVTEAFF. As DNA, the CDR3 is TGCAGCGTTGCGAGGGTCACTGAAGCTTTCTTT.

The CDR3 sequence is CASSQRTGQETQYF. The CDR3 bases are TGTGCCAGCAGCCAGAGGACAGGCCAAGAGACCCAGTACTTC. This rearrangement joins TRBV7-2 to TRBJ2-5, with 7 positions matching TRBD1. The CDR3 spans 14 residues. Germline V gene data show CDR1 as SGHTA and CDR2 as FQGNSA. J was trimmed by 1 base and V by 5 bases; bases with no gene match: 4.

The gene calls are TRBV7-2 and TRBJ2-2; 11 nucleotides line up with TRBD2. The V and J ends lost 5 bases and 4 bases, in that order; junction bases with no gene match: 6. The CDR3 consists of 16 residues. Per the germline V gene, CDR1 is SGHTA and CDR2 is FQGNSA. CDR3 sequence (DNA): TGTGCCAGCAGCACAACCGGGACTAGCGGCACCGGGGAGCTGTTTTTT. It specifies CASSTTGTSGTGELFF.

The gene calls are TRBV9 and TRBJ1-5; 10 nucleotides agree with TRBD1. V shed 0 bases, J shed 4 bases, and the junction held 10 bases outside the gene matches. CDR1 and CDR2 (germline): SGDLS, YYNGEE. This CDR3 comprises 18 residues. CDR3 in DNA: TGTGCCAGCAGCGTAGCCCTCCGGGACAGGGGTAGGAATCAGCCCCAGCATTTT. This sequence encodes CASSVALRDRGRNQPQHF.